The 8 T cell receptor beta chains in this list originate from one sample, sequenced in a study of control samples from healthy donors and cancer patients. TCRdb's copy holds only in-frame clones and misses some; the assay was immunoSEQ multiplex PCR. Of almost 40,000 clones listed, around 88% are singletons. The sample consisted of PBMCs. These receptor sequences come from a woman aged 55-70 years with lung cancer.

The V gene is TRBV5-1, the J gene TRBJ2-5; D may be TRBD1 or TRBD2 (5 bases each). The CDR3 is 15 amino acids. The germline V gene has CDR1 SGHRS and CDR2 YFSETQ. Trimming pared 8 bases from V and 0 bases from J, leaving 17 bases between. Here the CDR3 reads CASCLGTLNQETQYF. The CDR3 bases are TGCGCCAGTTGCCTCGGGACCCTCAACCAAGAGACCCAGTACTTC. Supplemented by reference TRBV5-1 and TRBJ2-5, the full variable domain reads KAGVTQTPRYLIKTRGQQVTLSCSPISGHRSVSWYQQTPGQGLQFLFEYFSETQRNKGNFPGRFSGRQFSNSRSEMNVSTLELGDSALYLCASCLGTLNQETQYFGPGTRLLVL.

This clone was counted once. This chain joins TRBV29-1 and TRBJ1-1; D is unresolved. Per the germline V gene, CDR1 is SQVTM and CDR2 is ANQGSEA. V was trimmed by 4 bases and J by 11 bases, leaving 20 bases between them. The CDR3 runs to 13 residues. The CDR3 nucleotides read TGCAGCGTTGTTCGGGGAGCCGGAAACTTGGCTTTCTTT. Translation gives CSVVRGAGNLAFF.

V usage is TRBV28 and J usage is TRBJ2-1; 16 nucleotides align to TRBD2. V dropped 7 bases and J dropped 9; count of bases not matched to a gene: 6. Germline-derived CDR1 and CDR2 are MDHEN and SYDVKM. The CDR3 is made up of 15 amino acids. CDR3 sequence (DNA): TGTGCCAGCACCATCGGGACTAGCGGGGGGGCTGAGCAGTTCTTC. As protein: CASTIGTSGGAEQFF.

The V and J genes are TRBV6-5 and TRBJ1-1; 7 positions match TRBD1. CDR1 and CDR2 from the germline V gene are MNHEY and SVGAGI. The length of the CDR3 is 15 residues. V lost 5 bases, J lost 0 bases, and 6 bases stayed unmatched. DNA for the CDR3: TGTGCCAGCAGTCCGGGACAGTACATGAACACTGAAGCTTTCTTT. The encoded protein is CASSPGQYMNTEAFF.

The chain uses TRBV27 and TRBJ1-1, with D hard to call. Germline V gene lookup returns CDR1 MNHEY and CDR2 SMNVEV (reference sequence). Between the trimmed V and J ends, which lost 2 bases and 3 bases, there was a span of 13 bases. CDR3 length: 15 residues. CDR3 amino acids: CASSLGASLYTEAFF. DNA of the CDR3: TGTGCCAGCAGTTTAGGAGCCAGCTTGTACACTGAAGCTTTCTTT.

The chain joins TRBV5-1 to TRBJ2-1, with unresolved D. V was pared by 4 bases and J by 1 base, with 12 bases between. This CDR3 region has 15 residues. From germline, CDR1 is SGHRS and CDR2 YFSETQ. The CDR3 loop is CASSSTQVSYNEQFF. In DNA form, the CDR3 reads TGCGCCAGCAGCAGCACCCAGGTGTCCTACAATGAGCAGTTCTTC.

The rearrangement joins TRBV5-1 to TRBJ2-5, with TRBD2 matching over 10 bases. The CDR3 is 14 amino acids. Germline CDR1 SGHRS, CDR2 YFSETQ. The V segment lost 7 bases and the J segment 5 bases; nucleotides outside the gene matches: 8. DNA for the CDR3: TGCGCCAGCCGGGCTAGCGGGGGTTGGGAGACCCAGTACTTC. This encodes CASRASGGWETQYF.

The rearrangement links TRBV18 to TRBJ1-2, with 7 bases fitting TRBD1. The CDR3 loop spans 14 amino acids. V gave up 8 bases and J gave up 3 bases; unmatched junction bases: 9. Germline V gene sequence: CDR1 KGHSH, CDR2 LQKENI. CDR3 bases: TGTGCCAGCGCCGGACCCCAGGGGGACTATGGCTACACCTTC. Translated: CASAGPQGDYGYTF.